This TCR beta chain came from a study of shared clonotypes between healthy human individuals. Study-wide points: In the sorted subsets, rarefaction showed sequencing was incomplete despite large depth.

CD45RO-negative, CCR7-selected cells formed the naive CD8 fraction, which excluded terminally differentiated effector memory CD45RA+ cells. Comment on this clone: Its specificity is unknown.

Authors' data handling: Junction-only sequences produced by ImmunoSEQ had no quality scores, so filtering differed. The method was immunoSEQ multiplex PCR; TCRdb's version includes in-frame clones alone and lacks a portion of them. V and J calls and clone size follow that table, whereas D and trimming were derived from the DNA. The table has hundreds of thousands of clones, 85% to 95% seen once. The V and J ends lost 5 bases and 0 bases respectively, with 20 bases between them. Germline V gene sequence: CDR1 SGHAT, CDR2 FQNNGV. The length of the CDR3 is 18 residues. The sequence derives from a woman aged 25 to 39 in good health. V gene TRBV11-2 combines with J gene TRBJ2-1, with D maybe TRBD1 (5 bases). Sequencing input: naive CD8+ T cells sorted from blood. The CDR3 reads CASSPPFVSTGSYNEQFF. DNA for the CDR3: TGTGCCAGCAGCCCACCCTTTGTATCCACAGGCTCCTACAATGAGCAGTTCTTC.